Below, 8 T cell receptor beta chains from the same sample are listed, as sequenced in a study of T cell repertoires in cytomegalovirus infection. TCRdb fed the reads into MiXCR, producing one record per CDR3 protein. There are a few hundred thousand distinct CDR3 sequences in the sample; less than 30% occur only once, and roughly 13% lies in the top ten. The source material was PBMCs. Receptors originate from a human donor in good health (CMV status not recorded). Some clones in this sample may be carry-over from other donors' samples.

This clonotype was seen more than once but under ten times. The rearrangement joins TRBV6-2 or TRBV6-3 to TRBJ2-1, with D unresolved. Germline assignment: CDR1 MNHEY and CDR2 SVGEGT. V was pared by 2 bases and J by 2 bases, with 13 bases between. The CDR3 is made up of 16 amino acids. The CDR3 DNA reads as TGTGCCAGCAGTTACGTTCCGGCCAGTACCTACAATGAGCAGTTCTTC. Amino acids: CASSYVPASTYNEQFF.

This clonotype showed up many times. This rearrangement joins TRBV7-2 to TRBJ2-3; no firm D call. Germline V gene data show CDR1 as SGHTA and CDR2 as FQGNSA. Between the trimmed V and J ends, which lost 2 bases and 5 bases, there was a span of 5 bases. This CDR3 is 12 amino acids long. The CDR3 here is CASSLLGDTQYF. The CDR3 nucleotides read TGTGCCAGCAGCTTACTAGGAGATACGCAGTATTTT. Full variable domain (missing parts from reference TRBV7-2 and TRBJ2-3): GAGVSQSPSNKVTEKGKDVELRCDPISGHTALYWYRQSLGQGLEFLIYFQGNSAPDKSGLPSDRFSAERTGGSVSTLTIQRTQQEDSAVYLCASSLLGDTQYFGPGTRLTVL.

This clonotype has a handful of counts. CDR3 sequence (DNA): TGTGCTAGTGGTTTGGGATCCCTAGGTTTCTTC. It codes for CASGLGSLGFF. The rearrangement uses TRBV12-5 and TRBJ2-1, with D hard to call. V was cut by 1 base and J by 16 bases, with 11 bases left in between. The CDR3 consists of 11 residues. Germline CDR1 LGHNT, CDR2 FRNRAP.

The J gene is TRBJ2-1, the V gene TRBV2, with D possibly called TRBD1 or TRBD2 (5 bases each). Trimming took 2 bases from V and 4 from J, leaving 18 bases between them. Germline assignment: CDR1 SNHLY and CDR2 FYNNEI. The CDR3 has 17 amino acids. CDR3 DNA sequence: TGTGCCAGCAGTGAATTTAGGGGTCAGCGGAAATACAATGAGCAGTTCTTC. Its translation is CASSEFRGQRKYNEQFF.

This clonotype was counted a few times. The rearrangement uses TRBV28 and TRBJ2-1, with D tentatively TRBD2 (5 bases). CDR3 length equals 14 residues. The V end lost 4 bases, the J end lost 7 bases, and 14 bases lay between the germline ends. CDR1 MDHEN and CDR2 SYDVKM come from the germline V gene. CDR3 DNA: TGTGCCAGCAGTTCCCCGGAGGACTGGAATGAGCAGTTCTTC. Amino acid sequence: CASSSPEDWNEQFF. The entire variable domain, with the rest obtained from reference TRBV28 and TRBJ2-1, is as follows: DVKVTQSSRYLVKRTGEKVFLECVQDMDHENMFWYRQDPGLGLRLIYFSYDVKMKEKGDIPEGYSVSREKKERFSLILESASTNQTSMYLCASSSPEDWNEQFFGPGTRLTVL.

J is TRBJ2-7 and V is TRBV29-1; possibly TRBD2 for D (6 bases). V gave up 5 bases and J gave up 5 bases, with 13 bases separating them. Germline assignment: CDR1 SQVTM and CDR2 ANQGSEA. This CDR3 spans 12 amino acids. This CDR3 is CSVSRGMNEQYF. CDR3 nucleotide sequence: TGCAGCGTTTCTCGCGGGATGAACGAGCAGTACTTC.

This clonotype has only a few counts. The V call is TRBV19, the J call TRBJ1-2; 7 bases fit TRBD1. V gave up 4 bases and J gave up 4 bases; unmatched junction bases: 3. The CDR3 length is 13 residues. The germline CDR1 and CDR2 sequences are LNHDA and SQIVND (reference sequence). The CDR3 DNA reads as TGTGCCAGTAGTAAAGGACAGGCCTATGGCTACACCTTC. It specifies CASSKGQAYGYTF.

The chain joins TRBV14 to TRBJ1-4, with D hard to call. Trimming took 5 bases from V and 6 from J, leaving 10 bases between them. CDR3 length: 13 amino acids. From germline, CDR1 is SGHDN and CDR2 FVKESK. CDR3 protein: CASSKVGDEKLFF. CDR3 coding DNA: TGTGCCAGCAGCAAGGTCGGGGATGAAAAACTGTTTTTT.